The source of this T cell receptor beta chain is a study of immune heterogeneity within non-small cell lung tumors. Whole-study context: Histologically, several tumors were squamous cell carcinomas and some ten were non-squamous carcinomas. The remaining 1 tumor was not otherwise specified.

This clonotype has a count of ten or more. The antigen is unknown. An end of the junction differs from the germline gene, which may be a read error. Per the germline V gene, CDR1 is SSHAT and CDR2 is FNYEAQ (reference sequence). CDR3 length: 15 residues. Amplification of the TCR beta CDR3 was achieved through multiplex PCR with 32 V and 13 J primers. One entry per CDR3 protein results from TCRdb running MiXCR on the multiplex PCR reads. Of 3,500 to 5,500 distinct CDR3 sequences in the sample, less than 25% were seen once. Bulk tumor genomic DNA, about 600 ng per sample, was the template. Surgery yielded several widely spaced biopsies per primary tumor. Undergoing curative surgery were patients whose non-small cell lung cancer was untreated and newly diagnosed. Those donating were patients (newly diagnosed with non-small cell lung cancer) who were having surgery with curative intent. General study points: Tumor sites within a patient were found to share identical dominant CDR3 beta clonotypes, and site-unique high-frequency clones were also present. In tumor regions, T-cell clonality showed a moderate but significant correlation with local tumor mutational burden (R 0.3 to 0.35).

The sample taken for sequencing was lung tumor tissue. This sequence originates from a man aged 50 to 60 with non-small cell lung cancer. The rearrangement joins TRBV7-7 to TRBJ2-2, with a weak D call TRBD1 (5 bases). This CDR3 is CASSLGRQSTGELFF. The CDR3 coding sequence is TGTGCTAGCAGCTTGGGGCGACAGAGTACCGGGGAGCTGTTTTTT.